This is a list of T cell receptor beta chains from one sample in a study of blood T cell repertoires in COVID-19. Clones were sequenced by immunoSEQ multiplex PCR, and TCRdb holds only the in-frame ones, with some missing. The sample includes 200,000 to 250,000 clones, roughly 81% of them seen just once. The sequenced sample was peripheral blood. Receptors originate from an elderly woman with COVID-19, enrolled during active disease. Each CDR3 is given with its conserved first and last residue. A D gene is named only where the DNA matches it firmly. Some rows mark clone size as missing; the rest say once, few, many or name a class of expanded clone.

d_call: -; j_call: TRBJ1-4; v_call: TRBV4-1; clone_size: few; cdr3_nt: TGCGCCAGCAGCCAAAGCAAGGGGGCAACTAATGAAAAACTGTTTTTT; cdr3_aa: CASSQSKGATNEKLFF
d_call: -; j_call: TRBJ2-7; v_call: TRBV5-4; clone_size: -; cdr3_nt: TGTGCCAGCAGCTTTGACTCGTACGAGCAGTACTTC; cdr3_aa: CASSFDSYEQYF
d_call: -; j_call: TRBJ1-1; v_call: TRBV5-5; clone_size: -; cdr3_nt: TGTGCCAGCAGCTTGGGGCTCATTGGCACTGAAGCTTTCTTT; cdr3_aa: CASSLGLIGTEAFF
d_call: -; j_call: TRBJ2-7; v_call: TRBV5-1; clone_size: -; cdr3_nt: TGCGCCAGCAGCAGGTACGGAGACTACGAGCAGTACTTC; cdr3_aa: CASSRYGDYEQYF
d_call: TRBD1; j_call: TRBJ1-1; v_call: TRBV6-2/TRBV6-3; clone_size: -; cdr3_nt: TGTGCCAGCAGTTACTGGACAGGGGGCGAAGCTTTCTTT; cdr3_aa: CASSYWTGGEAFF
d_call: -; j_call: TRBJ2-6; v_call: TRBV29-1; clone_size: -; cdr3_nt: TGCAGCGTTATGAGTTCTGGGGCCAACGTCCTGACTTTC; cdr3_aa: CSVMSSGANVLTF
d_call: -; j_call: TRBJ2-6; v_call: TRBV9; clone_size: once; cdr3_nt: TGTGCCAGCAGCCACAATGTCGCGCAGGGCCACTCTGGGGCCAACGTCCTGACTTTC; cdr3_aa: CASSHNVAQGHSGANVLTF
d_call: -; j_call: TRBJ1-2; v_call: TRBV6-6; clone_size: few; cdr3_nt: TGTGCCAGCCGAGAGGCGCGGACTTCTCATGGCTACACCTTC; cdr3_aa: CASREARTSHGYTF
d_call: -; j_call: TRBJ1-1; v_call: TRBV6-5; clone_size: -; cdr3_nt: TGTGCCAGCAGTTGGGGGGGGCTAGGCGCGGCTTTCTTT; cdr3_aa: CASSWGGLGAAFF
d_call: TRBD1; j_call: TRBJ2-7; v_call: TRBV27; clone_size: -; cdr3_nt: TGTGCCAGCAGTTTATCGGGACAGAGACACTACGAGCAGTACTTC; cdr3_aa: CASSLSGQRHYEQYF
d_call: TRBD1; j_call: TRBJ1-5; v_call: TRBV5-6; clone_size: -; cdr3_nt: TGTGCCAGCAGCTCGGGACAGGTGAATCAGCCCCAGCATTTT; cdr3_aa: CASSSGQVNQPQHF
d_call: -; j_call: TRBJ1-2; v_call: TRBV6-6; clone_size: -; cdr3_nt: TGTGCCAGCAGGGAGGGCTACTATGGCTACACCTTC; cdr3_aa: CASREGYYGYTF
d_call: -; j_call: TRBJ1-5; v_call: TRBV5-6; clone_size: -; cdr3_nt: TGTGCCAGCAGTCTGTGGTCAGGGGATCAGCCCCAGCATTTT; cdr3_aa: CASSLWSGDQPQHF
d_call: -; j_call: TRBJ2-3; v_call: TRBV19; clone_size: -; cdr3_nt: TGTGCCAGTAGGGGTTCGCTAAGGCCAGGGGATGCAGATACGCAGTATTTT; cdr3_aa: CASRGSLRPGDADTQYF
d_call: -; j_call: TRBJ1-3; v_call: TRBV23-1; clone_size: -; cdr3_nt: TGCGCCAGCAGTCAAGCGGGCTACGGAAACACCATATATTTT; cdr3_aa: CASSQAGYGNTIYF
d_call: -; j_call: TRBJ1-2; v_call: TRBV7-9; clone_size: -; cdr3_nt: TGTGCCAGCAGCTTAGGTCAGGACTATGGCTACACCTTC; cdr3_aa: CASSLGQDYGYTF
d_call: -; j_call: TRBJ2-7; v_call: TRBV7-8; clone_size: -; cdr3_nt: TGTGCCAGCAGCTTAAGGCCTACAGGGCGATACGAGCAGTACTTC; cdr3_aa: CASSLRPTGRYEQYF
d_call: -; j_call: TRBJ2-1; v_call: TRBV3-1/TRBV3-2; clone_size: -; cdr3_nt: TGTGCCAGCAGCTTTAGCGGAGGAGAGCAGTTCTTC; cdr3_aa: CASSFSGGEQFF
d_call: -; j_call: TRBJ2-7; v_call: TRBV14; clone_size: -; cdr3_nt: TGTGCCAGCAGCCAGACAAATTTGGCCTCCGAGCAGTACTTC; cdr3_aa: CASSQTNLASEQYF
d_call: -; j_call: TRBJ2-7; v_call: TRBV6-2/TRBV6-3; clone_size: -; cdr3_nt: TGTGCCAGCAGCCCCGCCTACGAGCAGTACTTC; cdr3_aa: CASSPAYEQYF
d_call: -; j_call: TRBJ1-6; v_call: TRBV7-9; clone_size: -; cdr3_nt: TGTGCCAGCAGCTTAGCTGAGGGGAGGAATTCACCCCTCCACTTT; cdr3_aa: CASSLAEGRNSPLHF
d_call: TRBD2; j_call: TRBJ2-2; v_call: TRBV9; clone_size: once; cdr3_nt: TGTGCCAGCAGCGTCCAAACCCTAGCGGGGGGTATCACCGGGGAGCTGTTTTTT; cdr3_aa: CASSVQTLAGGITGELFF
d_call: TRBD2; j_call: TRBJ2-5; v_call: TRBV5-1; clone_size: once; cdr3_nt: TGCGCCAGCAGCTTGGTGACTAGCGGGGGGTTCGGGGAGACCCAGTACTTC; cdr3_aa: CASSLVTSGGFGETQYF
d_call: -; j_call: TRBJ1-2; v_call: TRBV6-5; clone_size: once; cdr3_nt: TGTGCCAGCCGCGCGGAACCCCTCTATGGCTACACCTTC; cdr3_aa: CASRAEPLYGYTF